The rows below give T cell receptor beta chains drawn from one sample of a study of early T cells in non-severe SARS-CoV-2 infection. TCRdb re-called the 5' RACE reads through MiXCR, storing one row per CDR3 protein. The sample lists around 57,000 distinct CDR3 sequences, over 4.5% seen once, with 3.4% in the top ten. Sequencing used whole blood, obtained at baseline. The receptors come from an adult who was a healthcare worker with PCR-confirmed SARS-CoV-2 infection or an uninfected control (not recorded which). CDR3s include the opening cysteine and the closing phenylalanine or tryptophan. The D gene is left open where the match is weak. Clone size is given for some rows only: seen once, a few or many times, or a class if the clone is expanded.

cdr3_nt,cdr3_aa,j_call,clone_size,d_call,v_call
TGTGCCAGCTTAGCGGGAGGTATGGGTGAGCAGTTCTTC,CASLAGGMGEQFF,TRBJ2-1,many,TRBD2,TRBV27
TGCAGCGTCCGACTCTCACTACAGGGTTACGAGCAGTACTTC,CSVRLSLQGYEQYF,TRBJ2-7,many,-,TRBV29-1
TGTGCCAGCAGCTTAGCGCGCGGGAGCCCAGAGACCCAGTACTTC,CASSLARGSPETQYF,TRBJ2-5,few,TRBD2,TRBV7-2
TGTGCCAGCAGCCACACTAGCGGGACCTACGAGCAGTACTTC,CASSHTSGTYEQYF,TRBJ2-7,many,TRBD2,TRBV7-9
TGTGCCAGCAGCTCCCGACAGGGGGTAGAGACCCAGTACTTC,CASSSRQGVETQYF,TRBJ2-5,-,TRBD1,TRBV7-2
TGTGCCAGCAGGACATCCGGGGGGCCCTACAATGAGCAGTTCTTC,CASRTSGGPYNEQFF,TRBJ2-1,few,-,TRBV6-5
TGTGCCAGCAGACGACAGGGACGGCGACTGGAGCAGTACTTC,CASRRQGRRLEQYF,TRBJ2-7,many,TRBD1,TRBV28
TGCGCCAGCAGCTTGACAGACAGAGGGATGAACACTGAAGCTTTCTTT,CASSLTDRGMNTEAFF,TRBJ1-1,many,-,TRBV5-1
TGCAGTGCAAGGGGACTAGCGGGGCCCTACGAGCAGTACTTC,CSARGLAGPYEQYF,TRBJ2-7,few,TRBD2,TRBV20-1
TGTGCCAGCAGCTCGCACAGTTCTTACGAGCAGTACTTC,CASSSHSSYEQYF,TRBJ2-7,-,-,TRBV11-2
TGCAGTGCTAGAGACCCAGGAGCGGAGAACCCCTACGAGCAGTACTTC,CSARDPGAENPYEQYF,TRBJ2-7,few,-,TRBV20-1
TGTGCCATCAGTGAAATCCGTTCTGGGCAGCCCCGAATAGAGACCCAGTACTTC,CAISEIRSGQPRIETQYF,TRBJ2-5,few,-,TRBV10-3
TGTGCCAGCAGCTTGGGGACTAGCGGCCCCGGGGAGCTGTTTTTT,CASSLGTSGPGELFF,TRBJ2-2,few,TRBD2,TRBV7-2
TGTGCCAGCAGACTGCTAGCCGAGACTAGCGGGAGGCAGGATGAGCAGTTCTTC,CASRLLAETSGRQDEQFF,TRBJ2-1,-,TRBD2,TRBV6-5
TGCGCCAGCAGCCAATGGAGGGATTGGGGCTATGGCTACACCTTC,CASSQWRDWGYGYTF,TRBJ1-2,-,-,TRBV4-1
TGTGCCTCTCGATCCCCAGGGGGACGCACAGATACGCAGTATTTT,CASRSPGGRTDTQYF,TRBJ2-3,few,TRBD1,TRBV24-1
TGCGCCAGCAGCTTGGTAACCGGACTAGAAGGAGAGACCCAGTACTTC,CASSLVTGLEGETQYF,TRBJ2-5,many,TRBD2,TRBV5-1
TGTGCCAGCAGAGGGGACTCGAACACCGGGGAGCTGTTTTTT,CASRGDSNTGELFF,TRBJ2-2,-,-,TRBV6-5
TGTGCCAGCGGGACTAGCGGCCTTTACTATGAGCAGTTCTTC,CASGTSGLYYEQFF,TRBJ2-1,few,TRBD2,TRBV28
TGTGCCAGCAGCTTGGTGGGGGCAGTCGAGCAGTACTTC,CASSLVGAVEQYF,TRBJ2-7,-,-,TRBV5-4
TGTGCCAGCAGCCAAGATTCAGGGAGGGCCTTTTACGAGCAGTACTTC,CASSQDSGRAFYEQYF,TRBJ2-7,few,TRBD2,TRBV3-1
TGTGCCATCAGTGTAGCAGCGGGAGGGACAGATACGCAGTATTTT,CAISVAAGGTDTQYF,TRBJ2-3,many,TRBD2,TRBV10-3
TGTGCCAGCAGTACCGGGACTAGCGGGCCTCTCTACGAGCAGTACTTC,CASSTGTSGPLYEQYF,TRBJ2-7,many,TRBD2,TRBV6-5
TGTGCCAGCAGTACGCCCCGCGAGGGTCGGAACACCATATATTTT,CASSTPREGRNTIYF,TRBJ1-3,many,-,TRBV28
TGTGCCAGCAGCTTGTCTAGCGGGAGGGCCATTGGCGGTGCAGATACGCAGTATTTT,CASSLSSGRAIGGADTQYF,TRBJ2-3,many,TRBD2,TRBV5-4
TGTGCCAGCAGCTTAGTGGGCCAGGGGAACATTCAGTACTTC,CASSLVGQGNIQYF,TRBJ2-4,medium-sized,-,TRBV7-9
TGCAGTGCTAGCTCTGTCCGGGACAGGGGCTACGAGCAGTACTTC,CSASSVRDRGYEQYF,TRBJ2-7,few,TRBD1,TRBV20-1
TGTGCCAGCACCCAGGGAGAGGGCACTGAAGCTTTCTTT,CASTQGEGTEAFF,TRBJ1-1,few,-,TRBV2
TGTGCCAGCAGTTACTATAATTTGGGGGAGCAGTACTTC,CASSYYNLGEQYF,TRBJ2-7,-,-,TRBV6-5
TGCGCCAGCAGCTTGGTGCTCCTCACAGATACGCAGTATTTT,CASSLVLLTDTQYF,TRBJ2-3,-,-,TRBV5-1
TGTGCCAGCAGTTTCCACTTTCCGACTAGCGGGAGTGATACGCAGTATTTT,CASSFHFPTSGSDTQYF,TRBJ2-3,-,TRBD2,TRBV12-3/TRBV12-4
TGTGCCAGCAGACGGGACAGGGGCCGCGAGCAGTTCTTC,CASRRDRGREQFF,TRBJ2-1,-,TRBD1,TRBV27
TGTGCCATCAGTCCCGGGACGGCCGAAAACATTCAGTACTTC,CAISPGTAENIQYF,TRBJ2-4,many,-,TRBV10-3
TGTGCCACTAGGGACCGCTCTGGAAACACCATATATTTT,CATRDRSGNTIYF,TRBJ1-3,-,-,TRBV25-1
TGTGCCAGCAGTTACTCGACCAGCTCCTACAATGAGCAGTTCTTC,CASSYSTSSYNEQFF,TRBJ2-1,many,-,TRBV6-6
TGTGCCAGCAACAGGGGGGGCTATGGCTACACCTTC,CASNRGGYGYTF,TRBJ1-2,many,TRBD1,TRBV19
TGTGCCAGCAGCTCCGACCCCACAACGAGGATAGGCTACACCTTC,CASSSDPTTRIGYTF,TRBJ1-2,many,-,TRBV7-2
TGTGCCAGCAGCCCGTCCCGGGGGGCCTACGAGCAGTACTTC,CASSPSRGAYEQYF,TRBJ2-7,few,TRBD2,TRBV28
TGCAGTGCTTCTCGGACGGAATCGAATTCACCCCTCCACTTT,CSASRTESNSPLHF,TRBJ1-6,many,-,TRBV20-1
TGTGCCAGCAGCCCAGTTTGGACTAGCGGGAGGGGGGAGCTGTTTTTT,CASSPVWTSGRGELFF,TRBJ2-2,many,TRBD2,TRBV7-2
TGTGCCAGCAAGCGGCTGGATACGCAGTATTTT,CASKRLDTQYF,TRBJ2-3,many,-,TRBV6-5
TGTGCCAGCAGTTTATCCCCCGACAGGGTGATGTTAGGCACCGGGGAGCTGTTTTTT,CASSLSPDRVMLGTGELFF,TRBJ2-2,many,TRBD1,TRBV27
TGTGCCAGCAGCCAAGACGTGACTAGCGGGAGGAGACCCTCCTACAATGAGCAGTTCTTC,CASSQDVTSGRRPSYNEQFF,TRBJ2-1,-,TRBD2,TRBV3-1
TGCAGCGTTGAAGGGGGACGGTTGAACACTGAAGCTTTCTTT,CSVEGGRLNTEAFF,TRBJ1-1,many,-,TRBV29-1
TGCAGCGTTGATCCCGATACCCTAGCGGGAGGGAAAATTGCTAGCACAGATACGCAGTATTTT,CSVDPDTLAGGKIASTDTQYF,TRBJ2-3,-,TRBD2,TRBV29-1
TGTGCCAGCAGCTTCACAGGGGGGCAGCATTCACCCCTCCACTTT,CASSFTGGQHSPLHF,TRBJ1-6,-,TRBD1,TRBV9
TGTGCCAGCAGCTATGTCGTAGTAATTAACTATGGCTACACCTTC,CASSYVVVINYGYTF,TRBJ1-2,-,-,TRBV7-2
TGTGCCAGCAGTTTGGGGACAGGGTCTGAAGCTTTCTTT,CASSLGTGSEAFF,TRBJ1-1,-,TRBD1,TRBV28
TGTGCCACCAGTCCCGGGTTGAACACTGAAGCTTTCTTT,CATSPGLNTEAFF,TRBJ1-1,many,-,TRBV24-1
TGCAGTGCTAGAGATGGGGACCGTGACTACGAGCAGTACTTC,CSARDGDRDYEQYF,TRBJ2-7,many,-,TRBV20-1
TGTGTCAGCACCCCAGGGCATCCCACAGATACGCAGTATTTT,CVSTPGHPTDTQYF,TRBJ2-3,-,-,TRBV6-1
TGTGCCTGGAGGTGGGAGAACACTGAAGCTTTCTTT,CAWRWENTEAFF,TRBJ1-1,many,-,TRBV30
TGTGCCAGCAGTGAATCAGGCCCGAACACTGAAGCTTTCTTT,CASSESGPNTEAFF,TRBJ1-1,few,-,TRBV25-1
TGTGCCATCAGACCCCTCGACAGCGGCTATAACTATGGCTACACCTTC,CAIRPLDSGYNYGYTF,TRBJ1-2,many,-,TRBV28
TGTGCCACCCGGACTAGCGGGCAAATTTACGAGCAGTACTTC,CATRTSGQIYEQYF,TRBJ2-7,few,TRBD2,TRBV2
TGTGCCAGCACCTTCTCCGGGGAGCTGTTTTTT,CASTFSGELFF,TRBJ2-2,many,-,TRBV6-6
TGTGCCAGCCGTCCGGGACAGGGTACTGAAGCTTTCTTT,CASRPGQGTEAFF,TRBJ1-1,many,TRBD1,TRBV28
TGTGCCAGCAGTTACTCTTGGGAGTTCCGGGACGGCTACACCTTC,CASSYSWEFRDGYTF,TRBJ1-2,many,-,TRBV6-5
TGTGCCAGCAGCGACTCGACAGGACCGGGGCGAGCGGAGTTCTTC,CASSDSTGPGRAEFF,TRBJ2-1,many,-,TRBV7-9